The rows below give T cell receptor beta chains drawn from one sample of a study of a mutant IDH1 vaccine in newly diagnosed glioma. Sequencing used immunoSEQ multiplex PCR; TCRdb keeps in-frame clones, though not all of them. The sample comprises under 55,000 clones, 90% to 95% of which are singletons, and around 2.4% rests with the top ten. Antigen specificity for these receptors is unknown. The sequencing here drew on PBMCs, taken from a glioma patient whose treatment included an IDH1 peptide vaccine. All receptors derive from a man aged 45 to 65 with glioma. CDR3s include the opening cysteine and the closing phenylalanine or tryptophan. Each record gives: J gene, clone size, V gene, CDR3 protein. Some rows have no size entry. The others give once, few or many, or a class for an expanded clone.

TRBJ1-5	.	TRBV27	CASSYSTHSNQPQHF
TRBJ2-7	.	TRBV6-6	CASTDAGSYEQYF
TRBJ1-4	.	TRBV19	CASSPRGGEKLFF
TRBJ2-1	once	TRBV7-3	CASSLLATSSYNEQFF
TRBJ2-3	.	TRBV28	CASSFPLGANTQYF
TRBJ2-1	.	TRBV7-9	CASSTRGGFNNEQFF
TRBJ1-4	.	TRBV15	CATSRSRTDEKLFF
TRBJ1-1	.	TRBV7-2	CASSLRQSGLAFF
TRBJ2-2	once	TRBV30	CAGRGGVPGPQPGELFF
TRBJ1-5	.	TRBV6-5	CASSYNNNQPQHF
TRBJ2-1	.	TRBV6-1	CACNSNEQFF
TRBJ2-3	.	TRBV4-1	CASSQDLKGDTQYF
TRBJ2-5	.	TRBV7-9	CASSQDSRETQYF
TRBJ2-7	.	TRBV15	CATSRAHSRDRGLYEQYF
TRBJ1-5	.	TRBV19	CASSIGTGPNQPQHF
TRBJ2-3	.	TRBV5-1	CASSLGGGRTDTQYF
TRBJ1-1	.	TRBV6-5	CASSYPPTEAFF
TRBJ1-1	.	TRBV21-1	CASSKVGQGGTEAFF
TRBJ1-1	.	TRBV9	CASSVDGTFTEAFF
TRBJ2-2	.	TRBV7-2	CASSFYGFTGELFF
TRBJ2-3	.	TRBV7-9	CASSLMADTQYF
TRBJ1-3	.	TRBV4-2	CASGVLQGGASGNTIYF
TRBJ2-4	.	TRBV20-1	CSATGRGDMNF
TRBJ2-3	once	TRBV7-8	CASSPHASGKADTQYF
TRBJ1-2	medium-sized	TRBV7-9	CASSDGTYGYTF
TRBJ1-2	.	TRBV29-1	CSVGQNYGYTF
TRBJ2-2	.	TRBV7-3	CASSPSIARVDTGELFF
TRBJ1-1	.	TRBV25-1	CASSSGGTEAFF
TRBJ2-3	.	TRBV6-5	CASQPSGRGDTQYF
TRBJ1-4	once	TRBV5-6	CASSSGQGATGEEKLFF
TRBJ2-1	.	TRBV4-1	CASSHRTGNEQFF
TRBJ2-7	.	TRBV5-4	CASSFASGSYEQYF
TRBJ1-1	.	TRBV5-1	CASSFGKINTEAFF
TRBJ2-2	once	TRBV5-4	CASSSEPGAGTGELFF
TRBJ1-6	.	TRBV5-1	CASSLDNSPLHF
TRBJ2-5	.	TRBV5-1	CASSVEAGFQETQYF
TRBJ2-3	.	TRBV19	CASSTGLAGGTDTQYF
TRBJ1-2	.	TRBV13	CASSLYGGRSYGYTF
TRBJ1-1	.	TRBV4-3	CASSQTPNSYSEAFF
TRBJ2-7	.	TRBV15	CATSRETGGSYEQYF
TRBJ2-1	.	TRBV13	CASSLGPRAGSYNEQFF
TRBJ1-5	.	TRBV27	CASSDRWGNQPQHF
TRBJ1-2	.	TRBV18	CASSPPRGAEDYGYTF
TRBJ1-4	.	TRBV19	CASSIEGTSEKLFF
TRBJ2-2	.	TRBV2	CASRLRIVVGGELFF